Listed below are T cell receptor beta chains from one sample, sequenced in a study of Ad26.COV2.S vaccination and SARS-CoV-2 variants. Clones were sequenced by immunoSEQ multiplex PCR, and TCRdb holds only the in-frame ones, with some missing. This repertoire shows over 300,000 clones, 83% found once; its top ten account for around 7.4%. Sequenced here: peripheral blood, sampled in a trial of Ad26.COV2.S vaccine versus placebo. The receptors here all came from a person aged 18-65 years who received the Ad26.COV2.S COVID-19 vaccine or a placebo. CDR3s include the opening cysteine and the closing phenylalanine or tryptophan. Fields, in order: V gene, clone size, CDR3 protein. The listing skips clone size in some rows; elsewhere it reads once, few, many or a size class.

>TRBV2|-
CASRMQGNTGELFF
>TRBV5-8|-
CASSWGGRGLAGWEQFF
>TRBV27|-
CASSRRNNYGYTF
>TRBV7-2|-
CASSLLGGTGFNYGYTF
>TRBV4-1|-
CASSMTGGGNQPQHF
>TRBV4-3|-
CASSQALLNYEQYF
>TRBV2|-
CASSAAGTQYF
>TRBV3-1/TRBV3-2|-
CASSQEERGGIDTQYF
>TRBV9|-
CASSPGPSTNYGYTF
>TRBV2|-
CASRPSGSRNTGELFF
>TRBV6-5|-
CASPLAGGPLRKQYF
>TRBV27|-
CASRAGRTEAFF
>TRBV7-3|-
CASSNGGPHRPGGYTF
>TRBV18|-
CASSGGTGDTEAFF
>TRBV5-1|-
CASSRVGYTGELFF
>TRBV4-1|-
CASNPIASDDEQFF
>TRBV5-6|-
CASSFLSGTGELFF
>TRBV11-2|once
CASSLVRGVPEAFF
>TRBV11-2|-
CASSLSLIRGSNYGYTF
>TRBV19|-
CASSMDRGSYNEQFF
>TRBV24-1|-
CATGEWRDRDQETQYF
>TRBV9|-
CASSLRGAAYEQYF
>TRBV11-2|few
CASSLHRGHEQYF
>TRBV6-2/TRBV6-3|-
CASSWSLRTSGNTIYF
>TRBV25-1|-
CASGPSGWGDTEAFF
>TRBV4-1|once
CASSQDAANTEAFF
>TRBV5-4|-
CASSLRLTGRNTEAFF
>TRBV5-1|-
CASSGGGSTDTQYF
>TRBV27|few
CASSLRGEQFF
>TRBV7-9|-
CASSLRSGDEKLFF
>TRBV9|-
CASSVGFSGGDTQYF
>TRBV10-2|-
CATRTGGQSEAFF
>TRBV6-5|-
CASSPKRTAYNEQFF
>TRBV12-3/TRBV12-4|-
CASSLAQAYEQYF
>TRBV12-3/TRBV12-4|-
CASSLRVLYGYTF
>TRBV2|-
CASSEALSGSYNEQFF
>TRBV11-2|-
CASSSRADGDTQYF
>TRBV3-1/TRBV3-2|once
CASSQEGSSPSYNEQFF
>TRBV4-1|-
CASSQGAGGSSPLHF
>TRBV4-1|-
CASSQKKIDRGKGPLHF
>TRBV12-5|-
CASGTWTGGSYEQYF
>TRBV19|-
CASSALAGGREQYF
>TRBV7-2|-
CASSIYSGGASSEQYF
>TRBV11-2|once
CASSRTNTGELFF
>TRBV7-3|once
CASSPGTANSPLHF
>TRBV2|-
CASSGIDRAAPEQFF
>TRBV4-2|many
CASSQSQGFPGELFF
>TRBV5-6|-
CASYRVGSPLHF